The 13 T cell receptor beta chains reported below all come from one sample, sequenced in a study of blood T cell repertoires in COVID-19. The data were produced by immunoSEQ multiplex PCR, yet TCRdb's version contains in-frame clones alone and is incomplete. The data hold approximately 480,000 clones, with about 90% observed a single time. Sequenced: PBMCs or T cells enriched from blood (not recorded which). Every receptor here comes from a woman between 18 and 29 years old who had recovered from COVID-19.

The V and J genes are TRBV6-5 and TRBJ2-2; 7 bases fit TRBD2. CDR3 length equals 14 residues. Trimming at V came to 6 bases and at J to 1 base, leaving 2 bases not matched to a gene. Germline V gives CDR1 MNHEY, CDR2 SVGAGI. Here the CDR3 reads CASRGGMNTGELFF. CDR3 coding DNA: TGTGCCAGCAGGGGAGGGATGAACACCGGGGAGCTGTTTTTT.

The V call is TRBV12-3 or TRBV12-4, the J call TRBJ1-1; no definite D call. CDR3 size: 13 residues. Between the trimmed V and J ends, which lost 5 bases and 5 bases, there was a span of 12 bases. In DNA, the CDR3 is TGTGCCAGCAGTAAGACCTCCGGGACTGAAGCTTTCTTT. Translation gives CASSKTSGTEAFF.

The V and J genes are TRBV5-1 and TRBJ1-1, with TRBD1 matching 8 bases. This CDR3 region has 15 residues. CDR1 is SGHRS and CDR2 is YFSETQ in the germline V gene. J gave up 4 bases and V 3 bases, and 8 bases lay outside the gene matches. The CDR3 protein is CASSSRQGIFTEAFF. The DNA of the CDR3 is TGCGCCAGCAGCTCGAGACAGGGGATCTTCACTGAAGCTTTCTTT.

The chain combines TRBV2 with TRBJ2-1, with a weak D call TRBD1 (5 bases). The CDR3 is 13 amino acids. From germline, CDR1 is SNHLY and CDR2 FYNNEI. Trimming left V 5 bases short and J 8 bases short, with 13 bases between. The CDR3 protein is CASSLDTRDEQFF. CDR3 nucleotides: TGTGCCAGCAGTCTGGACACCCGGGATGAGCAGTTCTTC.

This clone has more than one count but fewer than ten. The chain is built from TRBV19 and TRBJ1-5; 11 positions agree with TRBD1. CDR3 length: 15 residues. In germline, CDR1 is LNHDA, CDR2 SQIVND (reference sequence). The V and J ends lost 5 bases and 6 bases, in that order; junction bases with no gene match: 6. The chain's CDR3 is CASSPRTGGGQPQHF. In nucleotides, the CDR3 is TGTGCCAGTAGTCCTCGGACAGGGGGCGGTCAGCCCCAGCATTTT. Filled out from reference TRBV19 and TRBJ1-5, the complete variable domain reads DGGITQSPKYLFRKEGQNVTLSCEQNLNHDAMYWYRQDPGQGLRLIYYSQIVNDFQKGDIAEGYSVSREKKESFPLTVTSAQKNPTAFYLCASSPRTGGGQPQHFGDGTRLSIL.

A remark on this clone: The sample holds other DNA sequences that translate to the same CDR3. The chain is built from TRBV5-1 and TRBJ1-1; D unclear. Between the trimmed V and J ends, which lost 0 bases and 7 bases, there was a span of 7 bases. The CDR3 loop spans 12 amino acids. The V gene's germline CDR1 is SGHRS and CDR2 YFSETQ. CDR3 sequence reads: CASSLADREAFF. Here the CDR3 DNA reads TGCGCCAGCAGCTTGGCAGATCGTGAAGCTTTCTTT.

The gene calls are TRBV27 and TRBJ1-4; possible D gene TRBD1, 6 bases. This CDR3 region has 14 residues. Germline V gene lookup returns CDR1 MNHEY and CDR2 SMNVEV (reference sequence). V gave up 3 bases and J gave up 7 bases, with 12 bases separating them. CDR3 nucleotides: TGTGCCAGCAGTTTTGGGGGGGCAGGTGAAAAACTGTTTTTT. Translation gives CASSFGGAGEKLFF.

This chain uses TRBV19 with TRBJ1-1; D perhaps matches TRBD1 (6 bases). The V and J ends lost 2 bases and 4 bases respectively, with 17 bases between them. The CDR3 runs 16 residues. From germline, CDR1 is LNHDA and CDR2 SQIVND (reference sequence). DNA for the CDR3: TGTGCCAGTAGTATATGGGGGCAAAGGGCCGGCACTGAAGCTTTCTTT. It yields the protein CASSIWGQRAGTEAFF. The full variable domain, completed using reference TRBV19 and TRBJ1-1, is DGGITQSPKYLFRKEGQNVTLSCEQNLNHDAMYWYRQDPGQGLRLIYYSQIVNDFQKGDIAEGYSVSREKKESFPLTVTSAQKNPTAFYLCASSIWGQRAGTEAFFGQGTRLTVV.

This chain connects TRBV5-1 to TRBJ1-1; D ambiguous. The CDR3 is 15 residues long. With 4 bases removed from V and 0 bases from J, the gap between germline ends came to 13 bases. From germline, CDR1 is SGHRS and CDR2 YFSETQ. CDR3 coding DNA: TGCGCCAGCAGCGCCCCGGGAGTTATGAACACTGAAGCTTTCTTT. Amino acid sequence: CASSAPGVMNTEAFF.

This chain connects TRBV2 to TRBJ1-1; no reliable D call. With 6 bases removed from V and 11 bases from J, the gap between germline ends came to 10 bases. The CDR3 is made up of 10 amino acids. Germline V gives CDR1 SNHLY, CDR2 FYNNEI. The CDR3 here is CASRGSLAFF. CDR3 in DNA: TGTGCCAGCAGAGGGAGCCTCGCTTTCTTT.

The chain links TRBV5-8 to TRBJ2-7; 12 bases line up with TRBD1. The CDR3 totals 17 residues. Germline V gene lookup returns CDR1 SGHTS and CDR2 YDEGEE. V gave up 7 bases and J gave up 1 base; unmatched junction bases: 12. CDR3 coding DNA: TGTGCCAGCTCCCGGGACAGGGGGCCATATTTATCCTACGAGCAGTACTTC. It yields the protein CASSRDRGPYLSYEQYF.

J is TRBJ2-5 and V is TRBV19; 8 nucleotides match TRBD2. Trimming removed 5 bases from V and 3 bases from J; junction bases left unmatched: 11. From germline, CDR1 is LNHDA and CDR2 SQIVND (reference sequence). The length of the CDR3 is 16 residues. The CDR3 DNA is TGTGCCAGTAGTTCCGGAGGGCGGGAGGCTGAAGAGACCCAGTACTTC. It encodes CASSSGGREAEETQYF.

The DNA of the CDR3 is TGTGCCAGCAATTGGGGCGGGGGCTACGAGCAGTACTTC. Translating gives CASNWGGGYEQYF. The chain links TRBV6-5 to TRBJ2-7; 7 nucleotides agree with TRBD2. The CDR3 contains 13 residues. Germline CDR1 reads MNHEY; CDR2 reads SVGAGI. The J segment lost 3 bases and the V segment lost 7 bases, leaving 6 bases of the junction unmatched.